This T cell receptor (beta chain) is drawn from a study of early T cells in non-severe SARS-CoV-2 infection. Germline loops: CDR1 SQVTM, CDR2 ANQGSEA. Trimming removed 1 base from V and 2 bases from J, with 8 bases in between. The CDR3 totals 13 residues. This clonotype showed up many times. In the library, individual cDNA molecules carried attached unique molecular identifiers. TCRdb independently ran MiXCR on the 5' RACE reads; one entry per CDR3 protein. The sample records about 73,000 distinct CDR3 sequences, roughly 15% being singletons. This chain uses TRBV29-1 with TRBJ1-1, with D perhaps matching TRBD1 (6 bases). The receptor's source is an adult who was a healthcare worker with PCR-confirmed SARS-CoV-2 infection or an uninfected control (not recorded which). Sample: whole blood. The CDR3 reads CSVEVGTNTEAFF. The CDR3, as DNA: TGCAGCGTTGAAGTCGGGACAAACACTGAAGCTTTCTTT.